The present T cell receptor beta chain was sequenced within a study of Ad26.COV2.S vaccination and SARS-CoV-2 variants. Overall study findings and caveats: Placebo recipients and vaccine recipients were similar in non-spike TCR breadth.

Treatment defined: around 19 received Ad26.COV2.S at low or high dose, single or two shots; about five received placebo; per-sample allocation not given. The samples were gathered on day 63 after the first injection of vaccine or placebo. Assay used: immunoSEQ multiplex PCR; TCRdb lists only in-frame clones, some missing. The profile shows 250,000 or so clones, roughly 85% of them singletons. Germline V gene lookup returns CDR1 MGHDK and CDR2 SYGVNS. The CDR3 is made up of 17 amino acids. The trim removed 1 base at V and 5 bases at J, leaving 6 bases unmatched. Details on this clone: Its specificity is not known.

The TCR originated in a person between 18 and 59 years old who received the Ad26.COV2.S COVID-19 vaccine or a placebo. The chain links TRBV25-1 to TRBJ2-5, with 14 bases lining up with TRBD2. The source material was peripheral blood, sampled in a trial of Ad26.COV2.S vaccine versus placebo. The CDR3 loop reads CASSEFRLAGGKETQYF. The CDR3 bases are TGTGCCAGCAGTGAATTCAGACTAGCGGGGGGGAAGGAGACCCAGTACTTC.